This T cell receptor beta chain was found in a study of T cell clones after liver transplantation (dated by TCRdb to between 2018 and 2021). Regarding the complete study: The samples were obtained from ITN030ST, a randomized trial that attempted immunosuppression withdrawal within 2 years after liver transplantation. After a pre-transplant mixed lymphocyte reaction, TCRbeta sequencing was used to pinpoint donor-reactive T cell clones, which were subsequently tracked in post-transplant blood. Third party-reactive TCRbeta sequences from pre-transplant MLRs were also identified as an antigen-independent comparator for donor-reactive sequences. Of the eight recipients, three were HCV-positive, while the remaining recipients had been transplanted for non-autoimmune, non-viral indications. Until randomization at 12-24 months post-transplant, subjects were given standard immunosuppression, with no induction therapy. Tolerance meant complete immunosuppression withdrawal for at least one year without liver enzymes rising beyond twice the upper limit of normal. Blood samples were collected pre-transplant, pre-randomization before withdrawal, and post-randomization after either full withdrawal or failed withdrawal. The study cohort included 8 liver transplant recipients, of whom 3 were classified as tolerant and 5 as non-tolerant. Study-wide findings and limitations: Conclusions were preliminary, limited by small, heterogeneous patient numbers and non-standardized post-transplant time points. When repertoire turnover was taken into account, detection of donor-reactive sequences was significantly reduced in 7 of 8 subjects for CD4 and in 8 of 8 subjects for CD8. In two subjects, low numbers of available donor cells limited the measurable donor-reactive repertoire. Because allograft tissue specimens were not available, migration of donor-reactive T cells into the graft, rather than deletion, may have occurred. Circulating donor-reactive CD4 TCRbeta sequences fell significantly post-transplant in 5 of 8 subjects, irrespective of tolerance or HCV status. The decline in donor-reactive sequences exceeded the decline in third party-reactive sequences, suggesting partial antigen-specific deletion that was unrelated to withdrawal success.

A remark on this clone: Its antigen is unknown. Base quality data are lacking; no much larger clone is found one base away.

Thawed unstimulated PBMCs were stained for CD3, CD4 and CD8 and FACS-sorted into CD3+CD4+ and CD3+CD8+ populations. Randomization to immunosuppression withdrawal applied to every one of the 8 studied subjects. The Qiagen DNeasy Blood and Tissue Kit was used to isolate genomic DNA. Including cysteine and phenylalanine, the CDR3 has 15 amino acids. Just the 45-base CDR3 DNA is kept, in frame starting at base 1. V loses 4 bases at its end and J loses 3 bases; junction bases beyond the gene matches: 6. The germline V gene encodes CDR1 SGDLS and CDR2 YYNGEE. Frozen genomic DNA underwent high-throughput TCRbeta CDR3 sequencing by immunoSEQ, including PCR amplification, mapping, bias correction and internal controls. The published analysis was carried out like this. Only productive rearrangements were retained, with each unique TCRbeta sequence defined by its CDR3 nucleotide sequence together with its V and J gene. For a sequence to be called donor-reactive, it needed a frequency of at least 0.01% and at least 5-fold expansion in CFSE-low cells compared with unstimulated pre-transplant cells. Minimum frequency thresholds were set for each subject on the basis of the unstimulated sample with the lowest template count, so that a detection power of at least 90% was ensured. Jensen-Shannon divergence between the top 1000 TCRbeta sequences after and before transplant was used to measure repertoire turnover. Two-sided Fisher's exact tests were used to test for changes in the detection of donor-reactive sequences. TCRdb took over this immuneACCESS table, retaining in-frame rearrangements with V and J assigned. Such tables are incomplete; in checked studies, under half of the missing clones stem from an unresolved V gene, and the remainder is unexplained. Clonal size and the V and J genes are those of that table, whereas D and trimming came from the DNA. This sample lists approximately 100,000 clones; around 80% were detected once. Roughly 2.8% of the sample rests with the top ten.

Sequenced here: CD4+ T cells from blood, sampled approximately 50 months after liver transplant. In this chain, TRBV9 is recombined with TRBJ2-7, with 11 middle bases fitting TRBD2. The receptor was isolated from a human patient who received a liver transplant. In transplant recipients, some T cells may be of donor rather than host origin. The nucleotides read TGTGCCAGCAGCCAAACTAGCGGGAGTATCTACGAGCAGTACTTC. Translation gives CASSQTSGSIYEQYF. This CDR3, with the reference TRBV9 and TRBJ2-7 proteins standing in past its ends, gives the full variable domain DSGVTQTPKHLITATGQRVTLRCSPRSGDLSVYWYQQSLDQGLQFLIQYYNGEERAKGNILERFSAQQFPDLHSELNLSSLELGDSALYFCASSQTSGSIYEQYFGPGTRLTVT.